This is a list of T cell receptor beta chains from one sample in a study of vaccination and CD4 T cells after COVID-19. In TCRdb, the PCR reads were re-called with MiXCR into one record per CDR3 protein. The data contain roughly 8,900 distinct CDR3 sequences, roughly 42% of them singletons. No antigen has been identified for these receptors. Source material: CD4+ T cells from blood, cultured in vitro. These receptors originate from a human donor who had recovered from COVID-19. Both conserved end residues are part of each CDR3. D genes are given only for firm matches. Only part of the rows carry a size: once, few, many, or a class if the clone is expanded.

abundance	v_gene	d_gene	j_gene	CDR3aa	CDR3nt
few	TRBV19	TRBD1	TRBJ1-5	CASKGGANSNQPQHF	TGTGCCAGTAAAGGGGGCGCAAATAGCAATCAGCCCCAGCATTTT
few	TRBV24-1	NA	TRBJ2-5	CATSEGTPKGPRSWAQYF	TGTGCCACCAGTGAAGGGACTCCTAAGGGACCGAGATCCTGGGCCCAGTACTTC
NA	TRBV5-1	NA	TRBJ1-5	CASSPDSGNQPQHF	TGCGCCAGCAGCCCCGACAGTGGGAATCAGCCCCAGCATTTT
NA	TRBV5-5	NA	TRBJ1-3	CASSLTGTPSGNTIYF	TGTGCCAGCAGCTTGACCGGGACACCCTCTGGAAACACCATATATTTT
NA	TRBV6-1	NA	TRBJ1-6	CASMGSSYNSPLHF	TGTGCCAGCATGGGTAGCTCCTATAATTCACCCCTCCACTTT
NA	TRBV19	NA	TRBJ2-7	CASSQISKTYEQYF	TGTGCCAGTAGCCAAATTAGTAAGACCTACGAGCAGTACTTC
NA	TRBV6-5	NA	TRBJ1-2	CASSYSVASYGYTF	TGTGCCAGCAGTTACTCCGTGGCGAGCTATGGCTACACCTTC
NA	TRBV11-3	NA	TRBJ1-1	CASSFTGNTEAFF	TGTGCCAGCAGCTTCACGGGGAACACTGAAGCTTTCTTT
NA	TRBV6-1	NA	TRBJ2-4	CASSADPRLKNIQYF	TGTGCCAGCAGTGCGGACCCACGTTTAAAAAACATTCAGTACTTC
once	TRBV15	NA	TRBJ1-5	CATSRDFRPQHF	TGTGCCACCAGCAGAGATTTCCGGCCCCAGCATTTT
few	TRBV19	TRBD1	TRBJ2-7	CASSAPDRGREQYF	TGTGCCAGTAGTGCCCCGGACAGGGGGAGGGAGCAGTACTTC
NA	TRBV5-6	NA	TRBJ1-2	CASSQPSRAGYTF	TGTGCCAGCTCCCAGCCCTCCAGGGCGGGCTACACCTTC
NA	TRBV6-1	TRBD1	TRBJ1-2	CASSNSGTGGLNYGYTF	TGTGCCAGCAGTAATTCCGGGACAGGGGGCCTAAACTATGGCTACACCTTC
NA	TRBV5-1	TRBD1	TRBJ2-3	CASSFGTGLADTQYF	TGCGCCAGCAGCTTTGGGACAGGGTTAGCAGATACGCAGTATTTT
few	TRBV20-1	TRBD1	TRBJ1-5	CSALDRGHYSNQPQHF	TGCAGTGCTCTGGACAGGGGGCATTATAGCAATCAGCCCCAGCATTTT
once	TRBV19	NA	TRBJ2-1	CASSISSGQKFF	TGTGCCAGTAGTATTTCTAGCGGACAGAAGTTCTTC
NA	TRBV7-8	TRBD2	TRBJ2-4	CASSSGGVAKNIQYF	TGTGCCAGCAGTTCGGGGGGAGTAGCCAAAAACATTCAGTACTTC
NA	TRBV4-3	TRBD2	TRBJ2-3	CASSYGGSTDTQYF	TGCGCCAGCAGCTACGGGGGGAGCACAGATACGCAGTATTTT
NA	TRBV6-1	TRBD1	TRBJ1-2	CASSNTGGSDYGYTF	TGTGCCAGCAGCAATACAGGGGGGTCTGACTATGGCTACACCTTC
once	TRBV7-8	NA	TRBJ1-1	CASSLAAGSRTEAFF	TGTGCCAGCAGCTTAGCGGCAGGGAGTAGGACTGAAGCTTTCTTT
NA	TRBV27	NA	TRBJ1-2	CASSPMNQGRSGYTF	TGTGCCAGCAGTCCTATGAATCAGGGGAGGTCTGGCTACACCTTC
few	TRBV20-1	NA	TRBJ1-1	CSASMGSREAFF	TGCAGTGCTAGTATGGGGTCCCGAGAAGCTTTCTTT
few	TRBV5-4	TRBD1	TRBJ1-2	CASSTGQTPYGYTF	TGTGCCAGCAGCACGGGACAGACGCCCTATGGCTACACCTTC
NA	TRBV20-1	TRBD2	TRBJ2-2	CSAREWRGGNTGELFF	TGCAGTGCTAGAGAGTGGCGCGGGGGGAACACCGGGGAGCTGTTTTTT
few	TRBV6-1	NA	TRBJ1-5	CASSAPGTVLSNQPQHF	TGTGCCAGCAGTGCCCCGGGGACCGTGTTGAGCAATCAGCCCCAGCATTTT
few	TRBV12-3/TRBV12-4	NA	TRBJ2-5	CASSLASTNAGTQYF	TGTGCCAGCAGTTTAGCGTCGACCAACGCTGGGACCCAGTACTTC
few	TRBV6-1	NA	TRBJ1-1	CASSEEEPRRAWYTEAFF	TGTGCCAGCAGTGAAGAAGAGCCGCGTCGTGCTTGGTACACTGAAGCTTTCTTT
NA	TRBV7-2	TRBD1	TRBJ2-5	CASSSTGGRETQYF	TGTGCCAGCAGCTCGACAGGGGGCCGGGAGACCCAGTACTTC
NA	TRBV19	NA	TRBJ2-3	CASSMGVQTTQYF	TGTGCCAGTAGTATGGGAGTTCAGACTACGCAGTATTTT